This T cell receptor (beta chain) was profiled in a study of blood T cells in healthy people across ages. The study's findings and limits: Per million T cells, TCR beta diversity dropped about linearly as age rose. It was the long-lived donors that had more naive CD4+ cells and higher diversity than aged donors.

The CDR3 length is 12 residues. Germline CDR1 is SGHRS and CDR2 is YFSETQ. V gave up 2 bases and J gave up 7 bases, with 7 bases separating them. A J-beta primer mix and a sample-barcoded 5' primer were used in a second PCR of roughly 7 to 12 cycles. One entry per CDR3 protein, called by TCRdb with MiXCR from the 5' RACE reads. The sample consists of about 680,000 distinct CDR3 sequences, 45% to 50% of them appearing once. A few counts support this clonotype. Its antigen is unknown. The sequencing sample was made of blood. The chain uses TRBV5-1 and TRBJ2-1; a weak D match, TRBD2 (5 bases). The clonotype was recovered from a woman aged 55-70 years in good health. The CDR3 here is CASSFWTNEQFF. The CDR3 DNA reads TGCGCCAGCAGCTTTTGGACTAATGAGCAGTTCTTC.